These 15 T cell receptor beta chains originate from one sample sequenced in a study of T cells in Graves' hyperthyroidism and ophthalmopathy. The TCR beta CDR3 regions underwent amplification using RNA transcripts as the source. TCR CDR3 regions were first amplified by RT-PCR with HTBI primers. TCRdb analysed the multiplex PCR reads with MiXCR anew, one entry per CDR3 protein. The table lists about 290,000 distinct CDR3 sequences, more than 10% of them singletons, with almost 8% in the top ten. Sequenced material: blood. Receptors were obtained from a woman aged 30 to 39 with Graves' hyperthyroidism that later progressed to Graves' ophthalmopathy.

This clonotype showed up many times. V is TRBV11-1 and J is TRBJ2-7; TRBD1 agrees at 7 bases. The length of the CDR3 is 14 residues. The germline V gene encodes CDR1 SGHAT and CDR2 FQDESV (reference sequence). The J segment lost 2 bases and the V segment lost 5 bases, leaving 6 bases of the junction unmatched. CDR3 bases: TGTGCCAGCAGCCTACAGGGGACGACCTACGAGCAGTACTTC. Encoded protein: CASSLQGTTYEQYF.

This rearrangement joins TRBV6-5 to TRBJ2-3; 9 nucleotides match TRBD1. There are 19 residues in the CDR3. The V gene's germline CDR1 is MNHEY and CDR2 SVGAGI. Germline trimming cut 2 bases from V and 8 bases from J; bases unmatched to any gene: 20. The CDR3 is CASSYPTGGAEKEGSTQYF. The CDR3, as DNA: TGTGCCAGCAGTTACCCCACAGGGGGCGCCGAAAAGGAGGGGAGTACGCAGTATTTT.

This clonotype was recorded at least ten times. For the CDR3, the DNA is TGCAGTGCCATACAGGACAAGAACACTGAAGCTTTCTTT. Residues: CSAIQDKNTEAFF. The chain has TRBV20-1 and TRBJ1-1, with D tentatively TRBD1 (5 bases). The ends were cut back, 6 bases at V and 1 base at J, with 12 bases in the middle. Germline loops: CDR1 DFQATT, CDR2 SNEGSKA (reference sequence). There are 13 residues in the CDR3.

The sample holds many counts of this clonotype. V and J are TRBV20-1 and TRBJ2-2; D unclear. The CDR3 is made up of 11 amino acids. Germline CDR1 reads DFQATT; CDR2 reads SNEGSKA (reference sequence). With 3 bases removed from V and 6 bases from J, the gap between germline ends came to 5 bases. The CDR3 sequence is CSASRSGELFF. CDR3 sequence (DNA): TGCAGTGCTAGTAGGTCCGGGGAGCTGTTTTTT.

J is TRBJ1-1 and V is TRBV19, with D unclear. The V end lost 8 bases, the J end lost 3 bases, and 10 bases lay between the germline ends. In germline, CDR1 is LNHDA, CDR2 SQIVND (reference sequence). The CDR3 loop spans 12 amino acids. CDR3 in amino acids: CASGWADTEAFF. CDR3 coding DNA: TGTGCCAGTGGATGGGCGGACACTGAAGCTTTCTTT. Drawing the rest from reference TRBV19 and TRBJ1-1, the complete variable domain is DGGITQSPKYLFRKEGQNVTLSCEQNLNHDAMYWYRQDPGQGLRLIYYSQIVNDFQKGDIAEGYSVSREKKESFPLTVTSAQKNPTAFYLCASGWADTEAFFGQGTRLTVV.

Many counts were recorded for this clonotype. The DNA of the CDR3 is TGTGCCAGCAGCTTAGTCGAGCAGAACACTGAAGCTTTCTTT. Translation gives CASSLVEQNTEAFF. The rearrangement joins TRBV7-9 to TRBJ1-1; D remains unclear. V gave up 1 base and J gave up 1 base, with 7 bases separating them. The CDR3 totals 14 residues. Germline V gene sequence: CDR1 SEHNR, CDR2 FQNEAQ (reference sequence).

This clonotype was found many times. The V gene is TRBV15, the J gene TRBJ2-6; tentative D call: TRBD2 (5 bases). The CDR3 totals 17 residues. V gave up 4 bases and J gave up 0 bases, with 13 bases separating them. Per the germline V gene, CDR1 is LNHNV and CDR2 is YYDKDF (reference sequence). The CDR3 is CATSTLYSVSGANVLTF. The CDR3 bases are TGTGCCACCAGCACCCTTTATAGCGTCTCTGGGGCCAACGTCCTGACTTTC.

This clonotype was picked up many times. This sequence joins TRBV2 and TRBJ2-4; D is undetermined. Germline CDR1 reads SNHLY; CDR2 reads FYNNEI. The length of the CDR3 is 16 residues. The ends were cut back, 2 bases at V and 0 bases at J, with 11 bases in the middle. The CDR3, as DNA: TGTGCCAGCAGTGAACTGGGGATTGTAGCCAAAAACATTCAGTACTTC. Its translation: CASSELGIVAKNIQYF.

This clonotype was counted ten times or more. The chain employs TRBV28 and TRBJ2-6; 7 bases are a match to TRBD1. CDR1 is MDHEN, CDR2 SYDVKM, per germline. V gave up 4 bases and J gave up 2 bases; unmatched junction bases: 5. CDR3 size: 16 residues. The CDR3: CASSSLGTAGANVLTF. For the CDR3, the DNA is TGTGCCAGCAGTTCGTTAGGGACAGCTGGGGCCAACGTCCTGACTTTC.

Regarding this clonotype: The junction departs from germline at one end; a sequencing error may be responsible. The J gene is TRBJ2-1, the V gene TRBV2; 12 nucleotides agree with TRBD1. Germline assignment: CDR1 SNHLY and CDR2 FYNNEI. The CDR3 is 15 residues long. The CDR3 region is CASSEGGTGGNEQLF. Here the CDR3 DNA reads TGTGCCAGCAGTGAAGGCGGGACAGGGGGCAATGAGCAGCTCTTC.

The sample holds many counts of this clonotype. The chain couples TRBV18 to TRBJ2-7; 7 bases are a match to TRBD2. This CDR3 is built from 16 residues. Losses at the gene ends were 1 base for V and 6 bases for J; bases not matched to a gene: 12. The germline CDR1 and CDR2 sequences are KGHSH and LQKENI. CDR3 DNA sequence: TGTGCCAGCTCACCACTGACGACTAGCCGAAATCCCGAGCAGTACTTC. Residues: CASSPLTTSRNPEQYF.

The chain links TRBV28 to TRBJ2-1; D is unclear. Germline lookup yields CDR1 MDHEN and CDR2 SYDVKM. V lost 7 bases, J lost 3 bases, and 10 bases lay in between. This CDR3 has 13 amino acids. CDR3 DNA sequence: TGTGCCAGCAAGGAGCAGATCTACAATGAGCAGTTCTTC. It codes for CASKEQIYNEQFF.

There are many counts of this clonotype. The chain carries TRBV7-6 and TRBJ2-7, with D possibly being TRBD1 or TRBD2 (6 bases each). The CDR3 has 16 residues. Germline loops: CDR1 SGHVS, CDR2 FNYEAQ. Trimming took off 5 bases at V and 2 bases at J, with 19 bases between the two ends. The CDR3 region is CASSTGGGLFTYEQYF. DNA for the CDR3: TGTGCCAGCAGCACCGGAGGGGGTCTTTTTACCTACGAGCAGTACTTC.

This clonotype was seen many times. The chain links TRBV24-1 to TRBJ2-1; D is possibly TRBD1 (7 bases). The CDR3 runs 12 residues. Trimming took off 6 bases at V and 12 bases at J, with 14 bases between the two ends. The V gene's germline CDR1 is KGHDR and CDR2 SFDVKD. CDR3 in amino acids: CATSSTGEVQFF. The CDR3, as DNA: TGTGCCACCAGTTCAACAGGGGAGGTGCAGTTCTTC.

This clonotype was seen at least ten times. This sequence joins TRBV6-1 and TRBJ2-1, with TRBD2 matching over 11 bases. The V segment lost 10 bases and the J segment 3 bases; nucleotides outside the gene matches: 5. The CDR3 sequence is 14 residues long. CDR1 is MNHNS, CDR2 SASEGT, per germline. The DNA of the CDR3 is TGTGCCACCCAAGGGACTAGCGGCTACAATGAGCAGTTCTTC. It yields the protein CATQGTSGYNEQFF.